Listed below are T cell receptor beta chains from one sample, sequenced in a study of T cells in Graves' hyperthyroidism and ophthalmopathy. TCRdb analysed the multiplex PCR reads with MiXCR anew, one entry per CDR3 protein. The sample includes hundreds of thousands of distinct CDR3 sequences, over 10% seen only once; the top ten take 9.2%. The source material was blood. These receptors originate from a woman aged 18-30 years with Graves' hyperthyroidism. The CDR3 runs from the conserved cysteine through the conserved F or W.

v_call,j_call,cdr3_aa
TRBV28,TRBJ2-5,CASSPLGEETQYF
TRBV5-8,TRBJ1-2,CASSFSAGYTF
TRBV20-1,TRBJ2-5,CRTGDFKGQYF
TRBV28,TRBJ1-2,CASSLVRLYGYTF
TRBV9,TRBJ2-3,CASSTRQGTGTDTQYF
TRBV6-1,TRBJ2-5,CAGGGGRDLETQYF
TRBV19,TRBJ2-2,CASGFRVPGELFF
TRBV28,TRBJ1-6,CASSFRDRPNSPLHF
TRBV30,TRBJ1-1,CAWSVLGAKSAFF
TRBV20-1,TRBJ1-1,CSARFGERGTEAFF
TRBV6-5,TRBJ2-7,CASSYSGFEQYF
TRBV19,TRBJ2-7,CASSRGHSIYEQYF
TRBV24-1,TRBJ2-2,CATRGQGVETGELFF